These T cell receptor beta chains were read from a single sample in a study of technical replicates of blood from a handful of donors. Assay: immunoSEQ multiplex PCR; the TCRdb copy retains only in-frame clones and omits some. The sample includes about 84,000 clones, 98% of them seen just once. Sequencing was done on a sample of T cells isolated from PBMCs. These receptors all stem from a human donor in good health. CDR3s include the opening cysteine and the closing phenylalanine or tryptophan. A D gene is named only where the DNA matches it firmly. Part of the rows lack a size; the others show once, few, many or a class for expanded clones.

D gene	V gene	J gene	clone size	CDR3 protein	CDR3 DNA
-	TRBV4-1	TRBJ1-1	-	CASSQDRGGTEAFF	TGCGCCAGCAGCCAAGATCGTGGAGGGACTGAAGCTTTCTTT
-	TRBV7-6	TRBJ1-4	-	CASSGRGELFF	TGTGCCAGCAGCGGGCGGGGGGAACTGTTTTTT
TRBD2	TRBV15	TRBJ2-7	-	CATSRISPTSLHEQYF	TGTGCCACCAGCAGGATATCCCCGACTAGCCTGCACGAGCAGTACTTC
TRBD2	TRBV12-5	TRBJ2-5	-	CASGLPAGVGKETQYF	TGTGCTAGTGGTTTACCAGCGGGGGTAGGTAAAGAGACCCAGTACTTC
-	TRBV7-8	TRBJ2-1	-	CASSPWTPSSYNEQFF	TGTGCCAGCAGCCCGTGGACACCGAGCTCCTACAATGAGCAGTTCTTC
TRBD2	TRBV28	TRBJ2-1	once	CASSLSLAGGGGEQFF	TGTGCCAGCAGTTTAAGTCTGGCGGGAGGGGGGGGTGAGCAGTTCTTC
-	TRBV7-3	TRBJ2-2	-	CASSLNSAGKAGELFF	TGTGCCAGCAGCTTAAACTCGGCGGGGAAAGCCGGGGAGCTGTTTTTT
TRBD1	TRBV11-2	TRBJ2-1	-	CASSLDLPGQVYNEQFF	TGTGCCAGCAGCTTAGATCTCCCGGGACAGGTATACAATGAGCAGTTCTTC
TRBD1	TRBV27	TRBJ2-3	-	CASRKDRGRGVPQDTQYF	TGTGCCAGCAGAAAGGACAGGGGCCGAGGTGTCCCCCAAGATACGCAGTATTTT
-	TRBV5-6	TRBJ2-3	-	CASSLAKQESSTDTQYF	TGTGCCAGCAGCTTGGCCAAACAGGAAAGTAGCACAGATACGCAGTATTTT
TRBD1	TRBV30	TRBJ1-6	-	CAWSALPWRQGTSPLHF	TGTGCCTGGAGTGCCTTACCCTGGCGACAGGGTACTTCACCCCTCCACTTT
-	TRBV7-9	TRBJ2-5	-	CASSLGSIGETQYF	TGTGCCAGCAGCTTAGGTAGCATCGGAGAGACCCAGTACTTC
TRBD2	TRBV27	TRBJ2-1	-	CASSLILAGGPNEQFF	TGTGCCAGCAGTCTAATACTAGCGGGAGGGCCGAATGAGCAGTTCTTC
TRBD2	TRBV4-1	TRBJ2-7	-	CASSQGLSSGAPYEQYF	TGCGCCAGCAGCCAGGGACTCTCTAGCGGCGCTCCCTACGAGCAGTACTTC
-	TRBV5-6	TRBJ2-3	-	CASSLKSAGSDTQYF	TGTGCCAGCAGCTTGAAGTCTGCGGGCTCAGATACGCAGTATTTT
-	TRBV27	TRBJ2-7	-	CASSSVHGLSIYEQYF	TGTGCCAGCAGTAGCGTTCACGGGTTAAGTATCTACGAGCAGTACTTC
TRBD2	TRBV29-1	TRBJ2-3	-	CSVELAGGPGTDTQYF	TGCAGCGTTGAACTAGCGGGAGGGCCTGGGACAGATACGCAGTATTTT
TRBD2	TRBV9	TRBJ2-7	-	CASSGSGGGYEQYF	TGTGCCAGCAGCGGGAGCGGGGGTGGTTACGAGCAGTACTTC
TRBD2	TRBV6-5	TRBJ2-1	-	CASSYGLAGLNEQFF	TGTGCCAGCAGTTACGGACTAGCGGGGCTCAATGAGCAGTTCTTC
TRBD1	TRBV5-1	TRBJ2-4	-	CASSPSGQGRSF	TGCGCCAGCAGCCCCTCGGGACAGGGTCGGTCCTTC
-	TRBV30	TRBJ1-1	-	CAWSLHRNPLEAFF	TGTGCCTGGAGTTTACACAGGAATCCCCTTGAAGCTTTCTTT
-	TRBV6-4	TRBJ2-1	-	CASSVQGYSYNEQFF	TGTGCCAGCAGTGTTCAGGGCTACTCCTACAATGAGCAGTTCTTC
-	TRBV11-2	TRBJ1-4	-	CASSLGSWGPNSQQLFF	TGTGCCAGCAGCTTAGGGTCGTGGGGGCCAAATAGTCAGCAACTGTTTTTT